This T cell receptor beta chain was sequenced during a study of cytomegalovirus exposure and HLA in healthy donors. PCR amplification relied on 60 Vbeta primers (plus 13 Jbeta primers). The assay was immunoSEQ multiplex PCR, and TCRdb's table has in-frame clones only and misses some. The sample yields 60,000 to 70,000 clones, roughly 75% seen once. V lost 6 bases to trimming and J lost 2 bases, with 12 bases between them. The CDR3 has 14 residues. Germline CDR1 is SEHNR and CDR2 is FQNEAQ (reference sequence). The specimen was PBMCs. The chain employs TRBV7-9 and TRBJ2-3, with D perhaps TRBD2 (6 bases). This TCR was sampled from a woman aged 25 to 45 in good health and CMV-seronegative. CDR3 DNA: TGTGCCAGCAGATCTAGCGCGGTCACAGATACGCAGTATTTT. Translating it yields CASRSSAVTDTQYF.